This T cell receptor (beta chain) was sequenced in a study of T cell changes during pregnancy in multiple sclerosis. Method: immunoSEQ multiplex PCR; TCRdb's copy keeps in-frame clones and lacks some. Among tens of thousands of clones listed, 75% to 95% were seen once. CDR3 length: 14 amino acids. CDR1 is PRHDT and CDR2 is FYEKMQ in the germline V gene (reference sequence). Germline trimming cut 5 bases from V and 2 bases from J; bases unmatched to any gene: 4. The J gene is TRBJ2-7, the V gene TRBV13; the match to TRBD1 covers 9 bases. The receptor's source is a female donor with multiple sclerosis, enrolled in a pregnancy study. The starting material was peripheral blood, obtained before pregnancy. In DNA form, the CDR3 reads TGTGCCAGCAGCCCGACAGGGGGTGCCTACGAGCAGTACTTC. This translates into CASSPTGGAYEQYF.